These 15 T cell receptor beta chains came from one sample sequenced in a study of T cell changes during pregnancy in multiple sclerosis. TCRdb's copy holds only in-frame clones and misses some; the assay was immunoSEQ multiplex PCR. The data hold approximately 30,000 clones, with 91% observed a single time. The source material was CD8+ T cells from peripheral blood mononuclear cells, sampled in the second trimester of pregnancy. The source is a female donor in good health, enrolled as a control in a pregnancy study.

This clone was counted a single time. This chain connects TRBV27 to TRBJ1-1; 7 bases align to TRBD1. The V and J ends lost 4 bases and 3 bases, in that order; junction bases with no gene match: 5. Germline lookup yields CDR1 MNHEY and CDR2 SMNVEV (reference sequence). This CDR3 is 14 amino acids long. CDR3 nucleotide sequence: TGTGCCAGCAGTTCCGGACAGGCCTACACTGAAGCTTTCTTT. Encoded protein: CASSSGQAYTEAFF.

The chain links TRBV4-2 to TRBJ2-7; 9 bases line up with TRBD2. The germline V gene has CDR1 LGHNA and CDR2 YNFKEQ. The CDR3 length is 14 residues. After removal of 1 base from V and 6 bases from J, the junction contained 4 bases not matched to a gene. The DNA for the CDR3 is TGTGCCAGCAGCCAAGGGGGACTAGCCGGCGAGCAGTACTTC. Translating it yields CASSQGGLAGEQYF.

J is TRBJ1-1 and V is TRBV19; D ambiguous. This CDR3 region has 12 residues. Germline V gives CDR1 LNHDA, CDR2 SQIVND (reference sequence). V was clipped by 1 base and J by 4 bases, with 4 bases between them. The CDR3 sequence: CASSIASTEAFF. The DNA for the CDR3 is TGTGCCAGTAGTATAGCCAGCACTGAAGCTTTCTTT.

The rearrangement joins TRBV30 to TRBJ2-7; TRBD1 might be the D (6 bases). The germline V gene has CDR1 GTSNPN and CDR2 SVGIG (reference sequence). The germline V and J ends were trimmed by 0 bases and 2 bases, with 14 bases remaining between them. This CDR3 is built from 15 residues. CDR3 nucleotide sequence: TGTGCCTGGAGTGTATATCGGACAGAGGCCTACGAGCAGTACTTC. Amino acids: CAWSVYRTEAYEQYF.

This chain uses TRBV6-5 with TRBJ2-7; 16 nucleotides line up with TRBD2. Unmatched junction bases numbered 2, after V lost 2 bases and J lost 4 bases. The CDR3 has 16 amino acids. Germline values: CDR1 MNHEY, CDR2 SVGAGI. In nucleotides, the CDR3 is TGTGCCAGCAGTTACGGGACTAGCGGGGGGGAGTACGAGCAGTACTTC. Its translation: CASSYGTSGGEYEQYF.

V and J are TRBV13 and TRBJ1-2; a weak D match, TRBD1 (6 bases). The CDR3 runs to 14 residues. Trimming removed 6 bases from V and 5 bases from J, with 16 bases in between. The germline CDR1 and CDR2 sequences are PRHDT and FYEKMQ (reference sequence). CDR3 loop: CASSPGHMPYGYTF. CDR3 nucleotide sequence: TGTGCCAGCAGTCCGGGACACATGCCGTATGGCTACACCTTC.

Note on this clone: Other DNA sequences of this sample code for an identical CDR3. The rearrangement uses TRBV27 and TRBJ1-1; the D gene is possibly TRBD1 (5 bases). Germline V gene data show CDR1 as MNHEY and CDR2 as SMNVEV (reference sequence). V shed 3 bases and J shed 1 base, with 6 bases lying between them. The CDR3 is 13 amino acids. For the CDR3, the DNA is TGTGCCAGCAGTTTTACAGGGAACACTGAAGCTTTCTTT. Its protein product is CASSFTGNTEAFF.

This rearrangement joins TRBV4-3 to TRBJ2-1; weak D call: TRBD2 (5 bases). CDR3 size: 15 residues. CDR1 is LGHNA and CDR2 is YSLEER in the germline V gene. The ends were cut back, 1 base at V and 4 bases at J, with 11 bases in the middle. CDR3 loop: CASSQAHRTYNEQFF. Here the CDR3 DNA reads TGCGCCAGCAGCCAAGCCCACCGGACTTACAATGAGCAGTTCTTC.

This clone was picked up a small number of times. The chain joins TRBV7-9 to TRBJ1-4; 7 bases agree with TRBD1. Trimming at V came to 6 bases and at J to 3 bases, leaving 7 bases not matched to a gene. Per the germline V gene, CDR1 is SEHNR and CDR2 is FQNEAQ (reference sequence). CDR3 length equals 15 residues. The CDR3 sequence: CASRASGQSNEKLFF. Here the CDR3 DNA reads TGTGCCAGCAGGGCATCGGGACAGTCTAATGAAAAACTGTTTTTT.

This clone ranks as medium-sized. Other nucleotide sequences in the sample specify the same CDR3. The V and J genes are TRBV6-4 and TRBJ2-1; 9 bases map to TRBD2. The length of the CDR3 is 15 residues. Germline CDR1 is MRHNA and CDR2 is SNTAGT. Trimming cost V 3 bases and J 4 bases; bases outside gene matches: 4. The DNA for the CDR3 is TGTGCCAGCAGTGAGAGCGGGGGGTCGTACAATGAGCAGTTCTTC. Its protein is CASSESGGSYNEQFF.

The chain recombines TRBV7-9 with TRBJ2-1; a possible D gene is TRBD2 (5 bases). The germline CDR1 and CDR2 sequences are SEHNR and FQNEAQ (reference sequence). The CDR3 has 17 amino acids. The ends were cut back, 2 bases at V and 0 bases at J, with 14 bases in the middle. DNA for the CDR3: TGTGCCAGCAGCTTACCACTTGAGGGTACCTCCTACAATGAGCAGTTCTTC. Translated, it gives CASSLPLEGTSYNEQFF. Full variable domain (remainder filled in from reference TRBV7-9 and TRBJ2-1): DTGVSQNPRHKITKRGQNVTFRCDPISEHNRLYWYRQTLGQGPEFLTYFQNEAQLEKSRLLSDRFSAERPKGSFSTLEIQRTEQGDSAMYLCASSLPLEGTSYNEQFFGPGTRLTVL.

The chain employs TRBV6-1 and TRBJ2-1; D not resolved. Germline V gene data show CDR1 as MNHNS and CDR2 as SASEGT. The V and J ends lost 8 bases and 4 bases respectively, with 12 bases between them. The CDR3 runs 13 residues. The CDR3 bases are TGTGCCAGCCGCCCAGTGGTTTACAATGAGCAGTTCTTC. Protein: CASRPVVYNEQFF.

The chain has TRBV10-3 and TRBJ1-2; TRBD1 is a possible D gene (6 bases). This CDR3 comprises 13 residues. The germline V gene encodes CDR1 ENHRY and CDR2 SYGVKD. V lost 5 bases, J lost 6 bases, and 13 bases lay in between. CDR3 nucleotides: TGTGCCATCAGTAGGTCCAGGGGCCATGGCTACACCTTC. This encodes CAISRSRGHGYTF.

This clone was seen once. This chain joins TRBV6-5 and TRBJ2-1; possible D gene TRBD2, 6 bases. The germline V and J ends were trimmed by 6 bases and 2 bases, with 11 bases remaining between them. Looked up from germline, CDR1 is MNHEY and CDR2 is SVGAGI. The CDR3 sequence is 14 residues long. CDR3 in amino acids: CASSQTSTYNEQFF. Here the CDR3 DNA reads TGTGCCAGCAGCCAAACTAGCACCTACAATGAGCAGTTCTTC.

The chain joins TRBV4-3 to TRBJ2-1; D is perhaps TRBD2 (5 bases). Germline V CDR1 and CDR2: LGHNA, YSLEER. There are 17 residues in the CDR3. V was cut by 2 bases and J by 0 bases, with 14 bases left in between. CDR3 in amino acids: CASSQTSSTSSYNEQFF. The CDR3 coding sequence is TGCGCCAGCAGCCAAACCTCTAGCACAAGCTCCTACAATGAGCAGTTCTTC.